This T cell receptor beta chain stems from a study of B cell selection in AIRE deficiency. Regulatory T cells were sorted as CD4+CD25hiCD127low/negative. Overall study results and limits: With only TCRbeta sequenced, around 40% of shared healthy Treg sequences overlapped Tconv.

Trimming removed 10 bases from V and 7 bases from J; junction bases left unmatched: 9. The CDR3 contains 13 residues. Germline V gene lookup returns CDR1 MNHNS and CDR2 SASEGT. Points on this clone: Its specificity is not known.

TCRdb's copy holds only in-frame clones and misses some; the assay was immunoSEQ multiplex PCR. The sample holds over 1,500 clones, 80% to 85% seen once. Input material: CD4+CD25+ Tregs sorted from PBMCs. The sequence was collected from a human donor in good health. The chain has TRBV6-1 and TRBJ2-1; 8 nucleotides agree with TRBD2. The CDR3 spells CATGWTGGNEQFF. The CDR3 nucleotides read TGTGCCACGGGGTGGACGGGAGGGAATGAGCAGTTCTTC.